This entry describes one TCR beta chain. Trimming pared 4 bases from V and 3 bases from J, leaving 19 bases between. Germline lookup yields CDR1 SGHRS and CDR2 YFSETQ. This CDR3 comprises 16 residues. These data belong to a study of blood T cell repertoires in COVID-19. Turning to the study itself: PBMCs, B-cell-depleted T cells, or T cells were the source of the cDNA or gDNA that made up the material.

Produced via immunoSEQ multiplex PCR; TCRdb's table is partial and in-frame only. The sample contains over 250,000 clones, over 70% of which appear only once. Sequencing input: peripheral blood. This chain links TRBV5-1 with TRBJ1-2; possibly TRBD1 for D (6 bases). The TCR originated in an elderly woman with acute or convalescent COVID-19. CDR3 nucleotides: TGCGCCAGCAGCCTCGGGACACAGCCGCTCTACTATGGCTACACCTTC. This codes for CASSLGTQPLYYGYTF.